This TCR beta chain was captured by sequencing in a study of T cells in Graves' hyperthyroidism and ophthalmopathy. General study findings and limits: Most clonotypes expanded in thyroid above 0.001 were likewise present in blood. A model of 13 V-J features distinguished ophthalmopathy from stable hyperthyroidism.

Details on this clonotype: As yet, its antigen is unknown.

The investigators amplified TCR beta CDR3 regions from RNA transcripts. TCR CDR3 underwent first-round RT-PCR with the HTBI primer set. TCRdb processed the multiplex PCR reads anew with MiXCR; each CDR3 protein has one entry. The data hold some 800,000 distinct CDR3 sequences, with about 38% observed a single time. Germline loops: CDR1 MNHEY, CDR2 SVGAGI. The CDR3 covers 16 residues. V lost 2 bases to trimming and J lost 4 bases; unmatched junction nucleotides: 6. About 10 ml fresh peripheral blood yielded the PBMCs. The chain joins TRBV6-5 to TRBJ1-5, with 9 nucleotides matching TRBD1. The source is a man aged 18-30 years with Graves' hyperthyroidism. The sample comprised blood. The CDR3 nucleotides are TGTGCCAGCAGTTACACTTCCGGGACAGGGAATCAGCCCCAGCATTTT. Its protein is CASSYTSGTGNQPQHF.